The 15 T cell receptor beta chains presented below share a single source sample, sequenced in a study of blood T cells in healthy people across ages. Then a second PCR, running about 6 to 12 cycles, was carried out with a sample-barcoded 5' primer and a J-beta primer mix. TCRdb reanalysed the 5' RACE reads using MiXCR and keeps one entry per CDR3 protein. The data contain hundreds of thousands of distinct CDR3 sequences, roughly 25% of them singletons. The same data also went into a second study, on T cells of mothers and their children.

Material for sequencing was blood. Receptors originate from a boy between 5 and 17 years old in good health.

V gene TRBV3-1 combines with J gene TRBJ2-1, with TRBD2 identical over 13 bases. In germline, CDR1 is LGHDT, CDR2 YNNKEL (reference sequence). The V gene end was trimmed by 4 bases and the J gene end by 9 bases; junction bases not matched to a gene: 9. This CDR3 spans 16 amino acids. The CDR3: CASSPTSGRASSEQFF. As DNA, the CDR3 is TGTGCCAGCAGCCCAACTAGCGGGAGGGCCAGTTCTGAGCAGTTCTTC.

In this sample, this clonotype turned up a few times. This CDR3 reads CASSLRQGMGEQYF. In DNA, the CDR3 is TGCGCCAGCAGCTTGAGACAGGGTATGGGAGAGCAGTACTTC. The V call is TRBV5-1, the J call TRBJ2-7, with 7 bases lining up with TRBD1. V was pared by 1 base and J by 7 bases, with 8 bases of the junction left unmatched. Germline loops: CDR1 SGHRS, CDR2 YFSETQ. This CDR3 contains 14 residues.

This chain connects TRBV7-2 to TRBJ1-5; a possible D gene is TRBD1 (5 bases). The germline CDR1 and CDR2 sequences are SGHTA and FQGNSA. This CDR3 is built from 14 residues. Between the trimmed V and J ends, which lost 3 bases and 5 bases, there was a span of 11 bases. DNA for the CDR3: TGTGCCAGCAGCTTTCGTGGGGGTGATCAGCCCCAGCATTTT. It yields the protein CASSFRGGDQPQHF.

This clonotype was recorded a few times. This CDR3 is CASSQDPVLEQYF. The CDR3 DNA reads as TGTGCCAGCAGCCAAGACCCGGTTCTAGAGCAGTACTTC. The chain couples TRBV3-1 to TRBJ2-7; D is unresolved. Germline V gene lookup returns CDR1 LGHDT and CDR2 YNNKEL (reference sequence). Trimming took off 0 bases at V and 7 bases at J, with 10 bases between the two ends. This CDR3 has 13 amino acids.

This chain connects TRBV27 to TRBJ2-5, with 13 bases fitting TRBD2. The V segment lost 4 bases and the J segment 4 bases; nucleotides outside the gene matches: 9. CDR1 is MNHEY, CDR2 SMNVEV, per germline (reference sequence). This CDR3 region has 17 residues. CDR3 coding DNA: TGTGCCAGCAGTTCCTTACTAGGACTAGCGGGAGTAGAGACCCAGTACTTC. It is translated as CASSSLLGLAGVETQYF.

This clonotype was picked up a small number of times. The chain joins TRBV29-1 to TRBJ2-2; D possibly uses TRBD1 or TRBD2 (5 bases each). V lost 4 bases and J 3 bases, leaving 18 bases between the germline ends. The CDR3 extends over 16 amino acids. Germline CDR1 is SQVTM and CDR2 is ANQGSEA. CDR3 nucleotides: TGCAGCGTTGGGGACGCGTACACGGGCGACACCGGGGAGCTGTTTTTT. Its translation: CSVGDAYTGDTGELFF.

This clonotype was found a few times. This sequence joins TRBV7-9 and TRBJ2-5; 10 bases map to TRBD1. V was pared by 6 bases and J by 4 bases, with 8 bases of the junction left unmatched. This CDR3 has 15 residues. Germline V gene lookup returns CDR1 SEHNR and CDR2 FQNEAQ (reference sequence). CDR3 sequence (DNA): TGTGCCAGCAGTCCCGGGACAGGGGTTGGAGAGACCCAGTACTTC. Its protein is CASSPGTGVGETQYF.

This clonotype was counted at least ten times. V is TRBV7-2 and J is TRBJ2-5, with TRBD2 matching over 10 bases. This CDR3 contains 12 residues. CDR1 and CDR2 from the germline V gene are SGHTA and FQGNSA. V lost 6 bases, J lost 11 bases, and 6 bases stayed unmatched. In DNA form, the CDR3 reads TGTGCCAGCAGAATAGCGGGAGGCCAGCAGTACTTC. It codes for CASRIAGGQQYF.

The V gene is TRBV27, the J gene TRBJ2-1; 12 bases fit TRBD2. V lost 6 bases to trimming and J lost 6 bases; unmatched junction nucleotides: 6. CDR3 length equals 15 residues. Germline CDR1 and CDR2: MNHEY and SMNVEV (reference sequence). As DNA, the CDR3 is TGTGCCAGCAGCCCCCTAGCGGGAGGGCGCAATGAGCAGTTCTTC. Translation gives CASSPLAGGRNEQFF.

This clonotype was found a few times. The chain links TRBV28 to TRBJ2-4, with 10 bases fitting TRBD2. Germline assignment: CDR1 MDHEN and CDR2 SYDVKM. Germline trimming cut 7 bases from V and 0 bases from J; bases unmatched to any gene: 15. This CDR3 has 19 amino acids. CDR3 bases: TGTGCCAGCACCCTCGGACTAGCGGCTATTAAGGGAGCCAAAAACATTCAGTACTTC. It translates to CASTLGLAAIKGAKNIQYF.

This clonotype was seen more than once but under ten times. The chain employs TRBV7-9 and TRBJ2-7, with a weak D call TRBD2 (6 bases). CDR1 SEHNR and CDR2 FQNEAQ come from the germline V gene (reference sequence). V shed 2 bases and J shed 3 bases, with 20 bases lying between them. CDR3 length equals 17 residues. The CDR3 region is CASSLKGSREGGYEQYF. The CDR3 coding sequence is TGTGCCAGCAGCTTAAAGGGCAGCCGAGAGGGAGGCTACGAGCAGTACTTC.

This clonotype was seen more than once but under ten times. The chain is built from TRBV11-3 and TRBJ1-5, with 10 bases aligning to TRBD1. The germline V gene has CDR1 SGHNT and CDR2 YENEEA. Germline trimming cut 5 bases from V and 2 bases from J; bases unmatched to any gene: 3. The CDR3 loop spans 15 amino acids. The CDR3 DNA follows: TGTGCCAGCAGCAAAGGGACAGGGGGCAATCAGCCCCAGCATTTT. It codes for CASSKGTGGNQPQHF.

This clonotype was seen a few times. The chain joins TRBV6-5 to TRBJ2-7; tentatively, D is TRBD1 or TRBD2 (5 bases each). The V and J ends lost 5 bases and 3 bases respectively, with 14 bases between them. The CDR3 spans 14 residues. Germline CDR1 is MNHEY and CDR2 is SVGAGI. The CDR3 DNA is TGTGCCAGCAGTCACCGGGACGGGAACTACGAGCAGTACTTC. This sequence encodes CASSHRDGNYEQYF.

The chain employs TRBV20-1 and TRBJ2-7; weak D call: TRBD1 (6 bases). This CDR3 contains 16 residues. The V end lost 7 bases, the J end lost 2 bases, and 24 bases lay between the germline ends. Germline CDR1 and CDR2: DFQATT and SNEGSKA (reference sequence). The CDR3 DNA is TGCAGTGGATGCGGCCCAGCAACAGGGAACCCCTACGAGCAGTACTTC. This translates into CSGCGPATGNPYEQYF.

The table lists this clonotype with a few counts. The rearrangement joins TRBV10-3 to TRBJ1-4, with D unclear. Trimming took off 10 bases at V and 4 bases at J, with 13 bases between the two ends. This CDR3 spans 13 amino acids. Germline V gene lookup returns CDR1 ENHRY and CDR2 SYGVKD. CDR3 region: CATAPAYNEKLFF. The CDR3 DNA sequence: TGTGCCACCGCCCCGGCCTATAATGAAAAACTGTTTTTT.